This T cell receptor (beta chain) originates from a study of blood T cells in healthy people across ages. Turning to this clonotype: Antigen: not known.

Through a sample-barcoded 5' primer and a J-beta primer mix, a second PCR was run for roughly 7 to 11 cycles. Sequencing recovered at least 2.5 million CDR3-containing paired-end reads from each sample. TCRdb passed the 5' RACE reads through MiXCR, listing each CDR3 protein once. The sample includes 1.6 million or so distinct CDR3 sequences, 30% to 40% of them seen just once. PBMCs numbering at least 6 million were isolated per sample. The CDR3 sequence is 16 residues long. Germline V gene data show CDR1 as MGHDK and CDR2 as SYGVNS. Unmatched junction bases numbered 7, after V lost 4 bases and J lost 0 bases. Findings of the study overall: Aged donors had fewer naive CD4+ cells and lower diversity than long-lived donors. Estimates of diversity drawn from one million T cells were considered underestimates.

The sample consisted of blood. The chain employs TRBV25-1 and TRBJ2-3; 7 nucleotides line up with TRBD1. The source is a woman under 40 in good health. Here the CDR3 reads CASSGPTGFSTDTQYF. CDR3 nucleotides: TGTGCCAGCAGTGGACCGACAGGGTTCAGCACAGATACGCAGTATTTT. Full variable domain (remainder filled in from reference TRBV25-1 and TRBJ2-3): EADIYQTPRYLVIGTGKKITLECSQTMGHDKMYWYQQDPGMELHLIHYSYGVNSTEKGDLSSESTVSRIRTEHFPLTLESARPSHTSQYLCASSGPTGFSTDTQYFGPGTRLTVL.